Sequencing of this T cell receptor beta chain was carried out in a study of blood T cell repertoires in COVID-19. Across the whole study: Both acute and convalescent COVID-19 samples were obtained from the United States, Italy and Spain.

The method was immunoSEQ multiplex PCR; TCRdb's version includes in-frame clones alone and lacks a portion of them. Of over 300,000 clones in the sample, 75% to 90% were seen once. Germline CDR1 SNHLY, CDR2 FYNNEI. The CDR3 covers 12 residues. V gave up 6 bases and J gave up 5 bases, with 10 bases separating them. This chain connects TRBV2 to TRBJ1-1; D is unclear. The sample comprised PBMCs or T cells enriched from blood (not recorded which). The clonotype comes from a woman aged 40 to 50 who had recovered from COVID-19. CDR3 loop: CASSWEGTEAFF. The CDR3 nucleotides are TGTGCCAGCAGCTGGGAGGGAACTGAAGCTTTCTTT.